The 2 T cell receptor beta chains below were found in one sample sequenced in a study of T cells in localized non-small cell lung cancer. TCRdb's table, derived via immunoSEQ multiplex PCR, lists solely in-frame clones and lacks some. The table has 30,000 or so clones, around 93% seen once; the top ten hold 28%. The specimen was peripheral blood, collected before any cancer treatment. The receptors were gathered from a female donor aged 60 or older with stage I lung adenocarcinoma.

This chain links TRBV7-9 with TRBJ1-5, with D possibly being TRBD1 (6 bases). Trimming left V 1 base short and J 2 bases short, with 12 bases between. Per germline, CDR1 SEHNR and CDR2 FQNEAQ (reference sequence). The CDR3 sequence is 16 residues long. CDR3 nucleotides: TGTGCCAGCAGCTTAGATACAGGGCTTCGCAATCAGCCCCAGCATTTT. This gives the protein CASSLDTGLRNQPQHF.

The chain recombines TRBV6-1 with TRBJ1-5, with TRBD1 as a possible D gene (5 bases). Germline loops: CDR1 MNHNS, CDR2 SASEGT. CDR3 length: 15 amino acids. V shed 6 bases and J shed 4 bases, with 16 bases lying between them. The CDR3 DNA sequence: TGTGCCAGCAGCTATGCGGAAGGGGCAAATCAGCCCCAGCATTTT. Translating it yields CASSYAEGANQPQHF.